A single sample gave rise to the 28 T cell receptor beta chains below, sequenced in a study of shared clonotypes between healthy human individuals. The assay was immunoSEQ multiplex PCR, and TCRdb's table has in-frame clones only and misses some. Among millions of clones, roughly 93% were seen once, and the ten largest hold 0.3% to 0.4%. Material: naive CD4+ T cells from PBMCs. As to subset: CD45RA+ positively selected. Source of these receptors: a man between 18 and 35 years old in good health. Some clones in this sample may be carry-over from other donors' samples.

The rearrangement uses TRBV5-6 and TRBJ2-1, with D perhaps matching TRBD1 (6 bases). The CDR3 extends over 14 amino acids. The V end was cut by 3 bases, the J end by 4 bases, with 11 bases between. Germline CDR1 SGHDT, CDR2 YYEEEE. For the CDR3, the DNA is TGTGCCAGCAGCTCCCGGGACACATACAATGAGCAGTTCTTC. It codes for CASSSRDTYNEQFF.

V is TRBV7-3 and J is TRBJ2-1; 9 nucleotides align to TRBD1. The CDR3 spans 14 residues. V lost 4 bases and J lost 8; bases outside the gene matches: 6. The V gene's germline CDR1 is SGHTA and CDR2 FQGTGA. The CDR3, as DNA: TGTGCCAGCAGCTCTAGGGACAGGGAACATGAGCAGTTCTTC. Translated, it gives CASSSRDREHEQFF.

This clone was detected only once. V is TRBV9 and J is TRBJ2-6; D ambiguous. V dropped 0 bases and J dropped 0 bases, with 13 bases sitting between them. The germline V gene has CDR1 SGDLS and CDR2 YYNGEE. The CDR3 length is 18 residues. CDR3 sequence (DNA): TGTGCCAGCAGCGTAGTCCAGGCCGCTCCCTCTGGGGCCAACGTCCTGACTTTC. This gives the protein CASSVVQAAPSGANVLTF.

In DNA form, the CDR3 reads TGTGCCAGCAGCTTTCACCGGACTTTCAACACCGGGGAGCTGTTTTTT. Protein: CASSFHRTFNTGELFF. The chain joins TRBV7-2 to TRBJ2-2; tentatively, D is TRBD2 (5 bases). This CDR3 comprises 16 residues. CDR1 and CDR2 (germline): SGHTA, FQGNSA. Between the trimmed V and J ends, which lost 3 bases and 2 bases, there was a span of 13 bases.

The chain is built from TRBV7-2 and TRBJ2-1; 7 bases are a match to TRBD1. Germline-derived CDR1 and CDR2 are SGHTA and FQGNSA. V shed 5 bases and J 6 bases; nucleotides not matched to a gene: 7. The length of the CDR3 is 14 residues. The CDR3 loop reads CASSPGTAPNEQFF. The CDR3 DNA follows: TGTGCCAGCAGCCCGGGGACAGCACCCAATGAGCAGTTCTTC.

In regard to this clone: The sample carries other DNA sequences with the same CDR3. V is TRBV28 and J is TRBJ2-7; either TRBD1 or TRBD2 may fit D (7 bases each). Germline assignment: CDR1 MDHEN and CDR2 SYDVKM. The CDR3 consists of 14 residues. Trimming took 3 bases from V and 1 from J, leaving 10 bases between them. The CDR3 bases are TGTGCCAGCAGTTTCCAGGGGGGGTCCTACGAGCAGTACTTC. Amino acid sequence: CASSFQGGSYEQYF.

The rearrangement joins TRBV5-4 to TRBJ1-2, with D possibly being TRBD1 (5 bases). This CDR3 comprises 15 residues. Trimming took 4 bases from V and 6 from J, leaving 19 bases between them. Germline V lookup: CDR1 SGHNT, CDR2 YYREEE (reference sequence). CDR3 amino acids: CASSARDGGSHGYTF. The DNA of the CDR3 is TGTGCCAGCAGCGCCAGGGACGGGGGGAGCCATGGCTACACCTTC.

The rearrangement links TRBV15 to TRBJ2-1; 9 nucleotides match TRBD2. Per the germline V gene, CDR1 is LNHNV and CDR2 is YYDKDF (reference sequence). CDR3 length: 16 residues. With V trimmed by 7 bases and J by 3 bases, 10 bases remained unmatched. CDR3 nucleotides: TGTGCCACCAAACGCGTTGAGACTAGCGGCTACAATGAGCAGTTCTTC. As protein: CATKRVETSGYNEQFF.

As DNA, the CDR3 is TGTGCCAGCAGCGCACAAACAGGGGGTTATGGCTACACCTTC. The encoded protein is CASSAQTGGYGYTF. The chain joins TRBV6-1 to TRBJ1-2; TRBD1 matches 8 bases. CDR1 and CDR2 (germline): MNHNS, SASEGT. Germline trimming cut 6 bases from V and 5 bases from J; bases unmatched to any gene: 8. This CDR3 has 14 amino acids.

The chain joins TRBV9 to TRBJ2-3; D is uncertain. The V gene lost 3 bases and the J gene lost 2 bases, with 10 bases spanning the gap. Germline V gene sequence: CDR1 SGDLS, CDR2 YYNGEE. The length of the CDR3 is 14 residues. CDR3 sequence (DNA): TGTGCCAGCAGCGATCTGCCAGACACAGATACGCAGTATTTT. The encoded protein is CASSDLPDTDTQYF.

The chain uses TRBV5-5 and TRBJ2-5; 9 nucleotides line up with TRBD2. Germline V gene lookup returns CDR1 SGHKS and CDR2 YYEKEE (reference sequence). The ends lost 4 bases at V and 5 bases at J; junction bases unmatched: 6. The CDR3 is 14 residues long. The CDR3 reads CASSTRTSEETQYF. The CDR3, as DNA: TGTGCCAGCAGCACACGGACTAGCGAGGAGACCCAGTACTTC.

As for this clone: Other nucleotide sequences from this sample produce the same CDR3. V is TRBV29-1 and J is TRBJ2-7; 7 bases match TRBD2. Germline loops: CDR1 SQVTM, CDR2 ANQGSEA. Trimming removed 4 bases from V and 1 base from J; junction bases left unmatched: 4. This CDR3 is built from 13 residues. The CDR3 nucleotides read TGCAGCGTTGCCCCTAGCGGTTCCTACGAGCAGTACTTC. Translating it yields CSVAPSGSYEQYF.

The rearrangement uses TRBV7-2 and TRBJ2-3; 8 bases map to TRBD2. V gave up 7 bases and J gave up 6 bases; unmatched junction bases: 15. The germline gives CDR1 SGHTA, CDR2 FQGNSA. The CDR3 covers 16 residues. The CDR3 here is CASILLADPGRDTQYF. The CDR3 nucleotides read TGTGCCAGCATCCTACTAGCGGACCCGGGACGGGATACGCAGTATTTT.

The chain has TRBV2 and TRBJ1-6; 8 bases align to TRBD1. The CDR3 is 15 residues long. Germline CDR1 reads SNHLY; CDR2 reads FYNNEI. Trimming at V came to 1 base and at J to 9 bases, leaving 5 bases not matched to a gene. CDR3 in amino acids: CASSEGGTGGSPLHF. The CDR3 nucleotides read TGTGCCAGCAGTGAAGGGGGGACAGGAGGTTCACCCCTCCACTTT.

The chain joins TRBV7-2 to TRBJ1-2; D uncertain. Germline loops: CDR1 SGHTA, CDR2 FQGNSA. The CDR3 has 15 amino acids. Trimming took off 7 bases at V and 0 bases at J, with 15 bases between the two ends. The CDR3 DNA reads TGTGCCAGCAATCCACTGAAAATAGCTAACTATGGCTACACCTTC. It is translated as CASNPLKIANYGYTF.

The chain employs TRBV7-9 and TRBJ1-2; D uncertain. V dropped 0 bases and J dropped 3 bases, with 14 bases sitting between them. CDR3 length: 16 amino acids. In germline, CDR1 is SEHNR, CDR2 FQNEAQ (reference sequence). The CDR3 protein is CASSLAIGSSDYGYTF. DNA for the CDR3: TGTGCCAGCAGCTTAGCAATCGGCAGCTCCGACTATGGCTACACCTTC. Full variable domain (rest looked up from reference TRBV7-9 and TRBJ1-2): DTGVSQNPRHKITKRGQNVTFRCDPISEHNRLYWYRQTLGQGPEFLTYFQNEAQLEKSRLLSDRFSAERPKGSFSTLEIQRTEQGDSAMYLCASSLAIGSSDYGYTFGSGTRLTVV.

The rearrangement joins TRBV5-4 to TRBJ2-7; perhaps TRBD1 as D (6 bases). Looked up from germline, CDR1 is SGHNT and CDR2 is YYREEE (reference sequence). Trimming took 0 bases from V and 0 from J, leaving 10 bases between them. The CDR3 extends over 15 amino acids. In DNA form, the CDR3 reads TGTGCCAGCAGCTTGGCGACAGGATACTCCTACGAGCAGTACTTC. Translated: CASSLATGYSYEQYF.

The gene calls are TRBV19 and TRBJ1-2; TRBD1 aligns across 8 bases. The V and J ends lost 7 bases and 2 bases, in that order; junction bases with no gene match: 12. The germline CDR1 and CDR2 sequences are LNHDA and SQIVND (reference sequence). The CDR3 sequence is 16 residues long. This chain's CDR3 is CASISPGQEKNYGYTF. The CDR3 DNA follows: TGTGCCAGTATCTCCCCGGGACAGGAGAAAAACTATGGCTACACCTTC. The full variable domain, its missing parts supplied by reference TRBV19 and TRBJ1-2, is DGGITQSPKYLFRKEGQNVTLSCEQNLNHDAMYWYRQDPGQGLRLIYYSQIVNDFQKGDIAEGYSVSREKKESFPLTVTSAQKNPTAFYLCASISPGQEKNYGYTFGSGTRLTVV.

This sequence joins TRBV5-5 and TRBJ2-6, with D possibly TRBD2 on 6 matching bases. CDR1 SGHKS and CDR2 YYEKEE come from the germline V gene (reference sequence). The CDR3 runs to 15 residues. V dropped 5 bases and J dropped 3 bases, with 12 bases sitting between them. CDR3 region: CASSQTGDGANVLTF. Written as DNA, the CDR3 is TGTGCCAGCAGTCAGACGGGGGATGGGGCCAACGTCCTGACTTTC.

The chain has TRBV29-1 and TRBJ2-1; D tentatively reads TRBD1 or TRBD2 (6 bases each). Germline V gives CDR1 SQVTM, CDR2 ANQGSEA. This CDR3 comprises 12 residues. V was trimmed by 6 bases and J by 5 bases, leaving 11 bases between them. As DNA, the CDR3 is TGCAGCGTAGGGGGGACCAACAATGAGCAGTTCTTC. This codes for CSVGGTNNEQFF.

This clone appeared once. This CDR3 is CASSLQGLGNTEAFF. DNA of the CDR3: TGTGCCAGCAGCTTACAGGGCTTGGGAAACACTGAAGCTTTCTTT. The rearrangement links TRBV7-6 to TRBJ1-1; possibly TRBD1 for D (5 bases). Trimming stripped 2 bases from V and 2 bases from J, with 12 bases between. Germline lookup yields CDR1 SGHVS and CDR2 FNYEAQ. This CDR3 has 15 amino acids.

The gene calls are TRBV5-4 and TRBJ1-2, with D tentatively TRBD1 (6 bases). CDR3 length: 14 residues. The germline V and J ends were trimmed by 4 bases and 5 bases, with 15 bases remaining between them. CDR1 and CDR2 (germline): SGHNT, YYREEE (reference sequence). CDR3 region: CASSMRQAGYGYTF. In DNA form, the CDR3 reads TGTGCCAGCAGCATGAGACAGGCGGGATATGGCTACACCTTC.

The chain employs TRBV5-1 and TRBJ2-2, with a weak D call TRBD2 (6 bases). V gave up 2 bases and J gave up 1 base, with 9 bases separating them. The CDR3 loop spans 15 amino acids. CDR1 is SGHRS and CDR2 is YFSETQ in the germline V gene. CDR3 amino acids: CASSFSAGNTGELFF. The CDR3 DNA reads as TGCGCCAGCAGCTTTTCAGCGGGGAACACCGGGGAGCTGTTTTTT.

The chain has TRBV29-1 and TRBJ2-1, with 7 bases fitting TRBD1. Germline V gene sequence: CDR1 SQVTM, CDR2 ANQGSEA. CDR3 length equals 13 residues. V trimming: 7 bases; J trimming: 0 bases; junction bases outside the gene matches: 3. The CDR3 region has the DNA TGCAGCGAAAACAGGGGCTCCTACAATGAGCAGTTCTTC. It encodes CSENRGSYNEQFF.

Concerning this clone: The same CDR3 also results from other DNA sequences found in this sample. The chain has TRBV5-1 and TRBJ1-5, with D hard to call. The germline V gene has CDR1 SGHRS and CDR2 YFSETQ. Trimming pared 0 bases from V and 2 bases from J, leaving 3 bases between. CDR3 length: 13 residues. The CDR3 coding sequence is TGCGCCAGCAGCTTGGCTGGCAATCAGCCCCAGCATTTT. The encoded protein is CASSLAGNQPQHF.

As for this clone: This specimen includes other DNA sequences encoding the same CDR3. The chain uses TRBV5-1 and TRBJ2-5; 10 bases are shared with TRBD1. J gave up 5 bases and V 4 bases, and 8 bases lay outside the gene matches. Germline CDR1 reads SGHRS; CDR2 reads YFSETQ. CDR3 length equals 15 residues. The CDR3 DNA reads TGCGCCAGCAGCCAAGCCGGGACAGGGGAGGAGACCCAGTACTTC. Encoded protein: CASSQAGTGEETQYF.

The V and J genes are TRBV6-6 and TRBJ2-1; TRBD2 agrees at 7 bases. The V segment lost 2 bases and the J segment 2 bases; nucleotides outside the gene matches: 3. The CDR3 is 15 residues long. From germline, CDR1 is MNHNY and CDR2 SVGAGI (reference sequence). The CDR3 bases are TGTGCCAGCAGTTACCGGCGGGAGCCCTACAATGAGCAGTTCTTC. Protein product: CASSYRREPYNEQFF.

The chain couples TRBV7-8 to TRBJ2-7; 7 bases map to TRBD2. Looked up from germline, CDR1 is SGHVS and CDR2 is FQNEAQ. V shed 1 base, J shed 1 base, and the junction held 13 bases outside the gene matches. The CDR3 is 18 amino acids. The DNA of the CDR3 is TGTGCCAGCAGCTTAGGGCCCTGGGCGGGAGAGGGTTCCTACGAGCAGTACTTC. Residues: CASSLGPWAGEGSYEQYF.